The 27 T cell receptor beta chains below were found in one sample sequenced in a study of OX40 agonist ivuxolimab in advanced cancers. Assay used: immunoSEQ multiplex PCR; TCRdb lists only in-frame clones, some missing. The data contain around 75,000 clones, 85% to 90% of them singletons. This specimen was CD4+ or CD8+ T cells sorted from blood, taken in a trial of the OX40 agonist ivuxolimab. These TCRs come from an adult with an advanced solid tumor such as melanoma, head and neck, liver or kidney cancer.

J is TRBJ1-3 and V is TRBV18; the match to TRBD1 covers 11 bases. Looked up from germline, CDR1 is KGHSH and CDR2 is LQKENI. Trimming at V came to 4 bases and at J to 2 bases, leaving 10 bases not matched to a gene. The CDR3 loop spans 18 amino acids. CDR3 sequence (DNA): TGTGCCAGCTCACTAACCTCCGGGACAGGGGGAACTGGAAACACCATATATTTT. Its translation is CASSLTSGTGGTGNTIYF.

As for this clone: Other DNA sequences within the sample encode an identical CDR3. This sequence joins TRBV7-9 and TRBJ1-1; the match to TRBD1 covers 7 bases. This CDR3 is built from 14 residues. Germline values: CDR1 SEHNR, CDR2 FQNEAQ (reference sequence). V lost 1 base to trimming and J lost 3 bases; unmatched junction nucleotides: 2. In nucleotides, the CDR3 is TGTGCCAGCAGCTTAGAACAGGGGTACACTGAAGCTTTCTTT. It yields the protein CASSLEQGYTEAFF. The full variable domain, rest sourced from reference TRBV7-9 and TRBJ1-1, is DTGVSQNPRHKITKRGQNVTFRCDPISEHNRLYWYRQTLGQGPEFLTYFQNEAQLEKSRLLSDRFSAERPKGSFSTLEIQRTEQGDSAMYLCASSLEQGYTEAFFGQGTRLTVV.

The gene calls are TRBV5-1 and TRBJ2-7, with D unclear. This CDR3 is built from 13 residues. Germline V lookup: CDR1 SGHRS, CDR2 YFSETQ. V lost 0 bases, J lost 5 bases, and 9 bases lay in between. CDR3 coding DNA: TGCGCCAGCAGCTTGGGGCCCCGCCACGAGCAGTACTTC. Translation: CASSLGPRHEQYF.

The gene calls are TRBV6-5 and TRBJ1-5; TRBD1 aligns across 11 bases. Per the germline V gene, CDR1 is MNHEY and CDR2 is SVGAGI. V lost 5 bases to trimming and J lost 5 bases; unmatched junction nucleotides: 5. This CDR3 comprises 15 residues. CDR3 protein: CASSPGQGGDQPQHF. The CDR3 nucleotides are TGTGCCAGCAGTCCGGGACAGGGGGGAGATCAGCCCCAGCATTTT.

V and J are TRBV18 and TRBJ1-4, with D uncertain. Germline V gene sequence: CDR1 KGHSH, CDR2 LQKENI. The ends were cut back, 4 bases at V and 0 bases at J, with 9 bases in the middle. This CDR3 has 15 amino acids. CDR3 DNA: TGTGCCAGCTCACTGGCATTCGCAACTAATGAAAAACTGTTTTTT. Its protein is CASSLAFATNEKLFF.

This chain joins TRBV6-5 and TRBJ2-7; TRBD1 agrees at 9 bases. This CDR3 contains 14 residues. The V segment lost 5 bases and the J segment 3 bases; nucleotides outside the gene matches: 5. Germline CDR1 reads MNHEY; CDR2 reads SVGAGI. The CDR3 loop is CASSRTGEVYEQYF. In nucleotides, the CDR3 is TGTGCCAGCAGTAGGACAGGGGAAGTCTACGAGCAGTACTTC.

The chain carries TRBV5-1 and TRBJ2-2; D not certain. From germline, CDR1 is SGHRS and CDR2 YFSETQ. V was shortened by 5 bases and J by 2 bases, with 7 bases between the two germline ends. There are 13 residues in the CDR3. This CDR3 reads CASSLDNTGELFF. The CDR3 DNA reads as TGCGCCAGCAGTCTAGACAACACCGGGGAGCTGTTTTTT.

V gene TRBV21-1 combines with J gene TRBJ1-1. TRBV21-1 is shown as a pseudogene. This CDR3 comprises 16 residues. The DNA of the CDR3 is TGTGCCAGCAGCTCCTCGGTCGGGGAGAGGGACACTGAAGCTTTCTTT. Amino acids: CASSSSVGERDTEAFF.

The sample holds a few counts of this clone. V and J are TRBV5-1 and TRBJ2-3; 7 nucleotides align to TRBD2. The V segment lost 0 bases and the J segment 1 base; nucleotides outside the gene matches: 5. CDR1 and CDR2 (germline): SGHRS, YFSETQ. CDR3 length: 16 residues. The CDR3 DNA sequence: TGCGCCAGCAGCTTGGGGAGGGGAGGGGGCACAGATACGCAGTATTTT. This encodes CASSLGRGGGTDTQYF.

The J gene is TRBJ2-1, the V gene TRBV2; TRBD2 is a possible D gene (5 bases). Germline lookup yields CDR1 SNHLY and CDR2 FYNNEI. Trimming stripped 8 bases from V and 6 bases from J, with 11 bases between. This CDR3 has 12 residues. The CDR3 loop reads CASGGEVNEQFF. Here the CDR3 DNA reads TGTGCCAGCGGAGGAGAGGTCAATGAGCAGTTCTTC. The full variable domain, in which reference TRBV2 and TRBJ2-1 provide the parts outside the CDR3, is EPEVTQTPSHQVTQMGQEVILRCVPISNHLYFYWYRQILGQKVEFLVSFYNNEISEKSEIFDDQFSVERPDGSNFTLKIRSTKLEDSAMYFCASGGEVNEQFFGPGTRLTVL.

The gene calls are TRBV2 and TRBJ2-3, with unresolved D. CDR1 SNHLY and CDR2 FYNNEI come from the germline V gene. The germline V and J ends were trimmed by 7 bases and 2 bases, with 4 bases remaining between them. The CDR3 is 11 residues long. This CDR3 reads CASIPTDTQYF. The CDR3 bases are TGTGCCAGCATTCCCACAGATACGCAGTATTTT.

The rearrangement uses TRBV5-1 and TRBJ1-6, with D uncertain. The germline V gene has CDR1 SGHRS and CDR2 YFSETQ. The CDR3 sequence is 15 residues long. V dropped 0 bases and J dropped 10 bases, with 14 bases sitting between them. DNA of the CDR3: TGCGCCAGCAGCTTGGATCTGAAGGGTTTCTCACCCCTCCACTTT. This codes for CASSLDLKGFSPLHF.

V and J are TRBV5-1 and TRBJ2-1; possibly TRBD1 for D (5 bases). The germline V gene has CDR1 SGHRS and CDR2 YFSETQ. There are 14 residues in the CDR3. With 4 bases removed from V and 14 bases from J, the gap between germline ends came to 22 bases. This CDR3 reads CASSQLHGQGIEFF. DNA for the CDR3: TGCGCCAGCAGCCAACTACATGGACAAGGGATCGAGTTCTTC.

The chain combines TRBV28 with TRBJ2-7; 9 positions match TRBD2. V dropped 11 bases and J dropped 7; count of bases not matched to a gene: 6. Germline CDR1 MDHEN, CDR2 SYDVKM. The CDR3 sequence is 11 residues long. In DNA, the CDR3 is TGTGCCGGTAGCGGGAGAGGGGAGCAGTACTTC. It codes for CAGSGRGEQYF.

The chain uses TRBV28 and TRBJ1-2; D perhaps matches TRBD1 (6 bases). CDR1 and CDR2 (germline): MDHEN, SYDVKM. The V end lost 6 bases, the J end lost 5 bases, and 10 bases lay between the germline ends. The CDR3 contains 12 residues. The CDR3: CASRDRKYGYTF. DNA of the CDR3: TGTGCCAGCAGGGACAGAAAATATGGCTACACCTTC.

The J gene is TRBJ2-3, the V gene TRBV19; D unclear. The CDR3 has 12 amino acids. V was shortened by 9 bases and J by 4 bases, with 11 bases between the two germline ends. Looked up from germline, CDR1 is LNHDA and CDR2 is SQIVND (reference sequence). CDR3 amino acids: CASFAGPDTQYF. For the CDR3, the DNA is TGTGCCAGCTTCGCCGGCCCAGATACGCAGTATTTT.

About this clone itself: The sample carries other DNA sequences with the same CDR3. The chain carries TRBV6-5 and TRBJ1-3; D is unresolved. The CDR3 has 14 amino acids. Germline assignment: CDR1 MNHEY and CDR2 SVGAGI. V was pared by 0 bases and J by 0 bases, with 3 bases between. The CDR3 loop reads CASSYSSSGNTIYF. In nucleotides, the CDR3 is TGTGCCAGCAGTTACTCGTCCTCTGGAAACACCATATATTTT.

The chain joins TRBV12-5 to TRBJ1-3, with a possible D match to TRBD1 (5 bases). V was pared by 7 bases and J by 9 bases, with 13 bases between. The CDR3 spans 12 residues. Germline V gives CDR1 LGHNT, CDR2 FRNRAP. CDR3 nucleotides: TGTGCTAGTGCCCAGGGAGTCGGCACCATATATTTT. Protein product: CASAQGVGTIYF.

The rearrangement uses TRBV5-4 and TRBJ2-5; 7 bases line up with TRBD2. The CDR3 has 14 residues. V dropped 2 bases and J dropped 2; count of bases not matched to a gene: 3. Germline CDR1 is SGHNT and CDR2 is YYREEE (reference sequence). This CDR3 reads CASSFASGQETQYF. The CDR3 region has the DNA TGTGCCAGCAGCTTTGCTAGCGGACAAGAGACCCAGTACTTC.

The chain links TRBV6-1 to TRBJ2-2, with TRBD2 as a possible D gene (5 bases). Trimming shortened V by 7 bases and J by 7 bases, and 16 bases separated the two germline ends. The CDR3 spans 14 residues. CDR1 MNHNS and CDR2 SASEGT come from the germline V gene. The CDR3 sequence: CASTTMRDFGELFF. The DNA of the CDR3 is TGTGCCAGCACCACAATGAGGGATTTCGGGGAGCTGTTTTTT.

This rearrangement joins TRBV7-2 to TRBJ2-3, with no clear D. Germline values: CDR1 SGHTA, CDR2 FQGNSA. The V and J ends lost 3 bases and 6 bases respectively, with 7 bases between them. The length of the CDR3 is 12 residues. In DNA, the CDR3 is TGTGCCAGCAGCTTGAATGCGGATACGCAGTATTTT. Its protein product is CASSLNADTQYF.

The chain employs TRBV2 and TRBJ1-2; D gene unclear. This CDR3 has 12 amino acids. Germline V lookup: CDR1 SNHLY, CDR2 FYNNEI. V shed 8 bases and J shed 4 bases, with 11 bases lying between them. CDR3 coding DNA: TGTGCCAGCGAGACGGGAGGCTATGGCTACACCTTC. Residues: CASETGGYGYTF.

V usage is TRBV7-2 and J usage is TRBJ1-2; 8 bases are shared with TRBD1. Germline V gives CDR1 SGHTA, CDR2 FQGNSA. The CDR3 consists of 14 residues. V was pared by 4 bases and J by 6 bases, with 7 bases of the junction left unmatched. The CDR3 bases are TGTGCCAGCAGCTCGACAGGGGCTAGTAATGGCTACACCTTC. Amino acid sequence: CASSSTGASNGYTF.

The chain recombines TRBV7-2 with TRBJ2-3, with a possible D match to TRBD1 (5 bases). CDR3 length: 15 residues. Per germline, CDR1 SGHTA and CDR2 FQGNSA. Trimming left V 3 bases short and J 3 bases short, with 13 bases between. Written as DNA, the CDR3 is TGTGCCAGCAGCTTCTCCAGGGTAGGAACAGATACGCAGTATTTT. This codes for CASSFSRVGTDTQYF.

This clone was recorded a few times. This chain uses TRBV19 with TRBJ1-5; D uncertain. CDR3 length: 18 residues. Germline assignment: CDR1 LNHDA and CDR2 SQIVND (reference sequence). V was cut by 2 bases and J by 1 base, with 18 bases left in between. CDR3 protein: CASSIFIVAGISNQPQHF. In DNA form, the CDR3 reads TGTGCCAGTAGTATATTTATTGTGGCAGGTATAAGCAATCAGCCCCAGCATTTT.

The chain carries TRBV5-4 and TRBJ2-2, with TRBD2 identical over 7 bases. Germline CDR1 SGHNT, CDR2 YYREEE (reference sequence). CDR3 length: 14 residues. V lost 2 bases, J lost 4 bases, and 2 bases stayed unmatched. CDR3 region: CASSFWEGTGELFF. For the CDR3, the DNA is TGTGCCAGCAGCTTTTGGGAGGGCACCGGGGAGCTGTTTTTT.

The V and J genes are TRBV7-9 and TRBJ2-1; D not certain. The CDR3 spans 14 residues. The ends were cut back, 2 bases at V and 7 bases at J, with 12 bases in the middle. Germline V gene lookup returns CDR1 SEHNR and CDR2 FQNEAQ (reference sequence). The DNA of the CDR3 is TGTGCCAGCAGCTTATGGGTGATAACGAATGAGCAGTTCTTC. It codes for CASSLWVITNEQFF.